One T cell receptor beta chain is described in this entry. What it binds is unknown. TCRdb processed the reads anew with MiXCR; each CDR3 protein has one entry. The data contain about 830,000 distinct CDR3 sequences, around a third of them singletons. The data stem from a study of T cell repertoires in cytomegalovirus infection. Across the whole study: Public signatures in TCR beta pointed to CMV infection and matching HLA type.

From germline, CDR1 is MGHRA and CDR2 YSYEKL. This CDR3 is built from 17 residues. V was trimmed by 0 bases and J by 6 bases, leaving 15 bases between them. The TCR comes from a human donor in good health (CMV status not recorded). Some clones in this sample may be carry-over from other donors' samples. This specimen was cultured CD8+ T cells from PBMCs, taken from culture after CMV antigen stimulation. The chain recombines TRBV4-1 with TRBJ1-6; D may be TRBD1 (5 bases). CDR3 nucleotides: TGCGCCAGCAGCCAAGAGGGGTCCCCGGGGCCTAATTCACCCCTCCACTTT. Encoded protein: CASSQEGSPGPNSPLHF.